These 28 T cell receptor beta chains originate from one sample sequenced in a study of cytomegalovirus exposure and HLA in healthy donors (TCRdb year 2017). The library was built by means of the immunoSEQ multiplex PCR assay. For the multiplex PCR, a mixture combining 60 forward primers for TCR Vbeta segments and 13 reverse primers for TCR Jbeta segments was used. TCRdb carries this immuneACCESS record with in-frame sequences only. Its versions omit some clonotypes, under half of them owing to an unresolved V gene in the studies checked, with the rest unexplained. The sample has some 200,000 clones on record, around 77% of them singletons. The ten largest clonotypes hold less than 3.5% of the sample. The sequenced material came from PBMCs. The receptors shown here come from a woman aged 25 to 39 in good health and CMV-seronegative.

This chain joins TRBV5-1 and TRBJ2-1; TRBD2 aligns across 7 bases. The CDR3 sequence is 15 residues long. With 2 bases clipped from V and 8 bases from J, the junction kept 10 bases outside the gene matches. Per the germline V gene, CDR1 is SGHRS and CDR2 is YFSETQ. CDR3 sequence (DNA): TGCGCCAGCAGCTTAGGGCTAGCGGAGATCGATGAGCAGTTCTTC. Amino acids: CASSLGLAEIDEQFF.

Turning to this clone: At one of its ends the junction is not consistent with the germline gene, which may arise from a read error. The chain links TRBV7-9 to TRBJ2-5; 9 nucleotides agree with TRBD2. CDR3 length: 19 residues. The germline CDR1 and CDR2 sequences are SEHNR and FQNEAQ (reference sequence). CDR3 DNA sequence: TGTTCCAGCATCCTAGACACCGGGACTAGCATCAGTCACCAAGAGACCCAGTACTTC. It translates to CSSILDTGTSISHQETQYF.

The rearrangement uses TRBV30 and TRBJ2-2; no definite D call. Germline CDR1 GTSNPN, CDR2 SVGIG (reference sequence). Trimming took 4 bases from V and 0 from J, leaving 9 bases between them. CDR3 length equals 14 residues. The CDR3 protein is CAWMRQTNTGELFF. DNA of the CDR3: TGTGCCTGGATGCGGCAGACGAACACCGGGGAGCTGTTTTTT. Using reference TRBV30 and TRBJ2-2 for the parts outside the CDR3, the full variable domain is SQTIHQWPATLVQPVGSPLSLECTVEGTSNPNLYWYRQAAGRGLQLLFYSVGIGQISSEVPQNLSASRPQDRQFILSSKKLLLSDSGFYLCAWMRQTNTGELFFGEGSRLTVL.

This clone was found once. Here the CDR3 reads CASSIIPSGAPRGYEQYF. The CDR3, as DNA: TGTGCCAGCAGCATTATACCTAGCGGGGCGCCGAGGGGCTACGAGCAGTACTTC. The V and J genes are TRBV7-6 and TRBJ2-7; 9 bases line up with TRBD2. CDR3 length: 18 amino acids. Germline lookup yields CDR1 SGHVS and CDR2 FNYEAQ. The V gene end was trimmed by 5 bases and the J gene end by 3 bases; junction bases not matched to a gene: 17.

V and J are TRBV19 and TRBJ2-4; 9 nucleotides match TRBD1. This CDR3 contains 19 residues. V shed 7 bases, J shed 1 base, and the junction held 17 bases outside the gene matches. CDR1 LNHDA and CDR2 SQIVND come from the germline V gene (reference sequence). This chain's CDR3 is CASTLRPGTGWDAKNIQYF. The CDR3 region has the DNA TGTGCCAGTACCCTTCGTCCCGGGACAGGGTGGGATGCCAAAAACATTCAGTACTTC.

The chain recombines TRBV9 with TRBJ2-5; 9 bases match TRBD1. J gave up 5 bases and V 0 bases, and 5 bases lay outside the gene matches. This CDR3 comprises 15 residues. Germline lookup yields CDR1 SGDLS and CDR2 YYNGEE. The chain's CDR3 is CASSVETGGGETQYF. The CDR3 region has the DNA TGTGCCAGCAGCGTAGAAACAGGGGGCGGGGAGACCCAGTACTTC.

This clone was counted between two and nine times. CDR3 in DNA: TGTGCCAGCAGCTTAATTCCTAACACTGAAGCTTTCTTT. Its protein product is CASSLIPNTEAFF. The genes are TRBV7-3 and TRBJ1-1, with D hard to call. The CDR3 consists of 13 residues. Germline-derived CDR1 and CDR2 are SGHTA and FQGTGA. V was pared by 1 base and J by 2 bases, with 5 bases between.

This clone has a single count. The rearrangement uses TRBV7-8 and TRBJ2-1, with D possibly being TRBD2 (6 bases). Germline lookup yields CDR1 SGHVS and CDR2 FQNEAQ. The V end lost 2 bases, the J end lost 4 bases, and 15 bases lay between the germline ends. The CDR3 contains 16 residues. CDR3 sequence (DNA): TGTGCCAGCAGCTTAATCGGCGGGAAGGGGTACAATGAGCAGTTCTTC. Encoded protein: CASSLIGGKGYNEQFF.

The gene calls are TRBV2 and TRBJ2-7; D is uncertain. Trimming left V 8 bases short and J 3 bases short, with 17 bases between. CDR3 length: 14 amino acids. Germline CDR1 SNHLY, CDR2 FYNNEI. CDR3 in DNA: TGTGCCAGCTTTCTCGTGGCAGATTACTACGAGCAGTACTTC. It specifies CASFLVADYYEQYF.

This clone was seen a few times. Other DNA sequences in the sample encode the same CDR3. The CDR3 loop is CASSLTGSNQPQHF. CDR3 nucleotides: TGCGCCAGCAGCTTGACAGGGAGCAATCAGCCCCAGCATTTT. V gene TRBV5-1 combines with J gene TRBJ1-5, with D perhaps TRBD1 (6 bases). Trimming pared 1 base from V and 1 base from J, leaving 6 bases between. The CDR3 has 14 amino acids. The germline CDR1 and CDR2 sequences are SGHRS and YFSETQ.

The chain employs TRBV5-4 and TRBJ2-7; possible D gene TRBD1, 5 bases. Trimming shortened V by 4 bases and J by 2 bases, and 10 bases separated the two germline ends. The germline CDR1 and CDR2 sequences are SGHNT and YYREEE (reference sequence). The length of the CDR3 is 13 residues. This CDR3 is CASSRAGTYEQYF. For the CDR3, the DNA is TGTGCCAGCAGCCGGGCAGGGACCTACGAGCAGTACTTC. The full variable domain, with the rest looked up from reference TRBV5-4 and TRBJ2-7, is ETGVTQSPTHLIKTRGQQVTLRCSSQSGHNTVSWYQQALGQGPQFIFQYYREEENGRGNFPPRFSGLQFPNYSSELNVNALELDDSALYLCASSRAGTYEQYFGPGTRLTVT.

This chain joins TRBV6-5 and TRBJ1-1; the D gene is possibly TRBD1 (5 bases). This CDR3 comprises 14 residues. V lost 6 bases and J 1 base, leaving 12 bases between the germline ends. Germline CDR1 and CDR2: MNHEY and SVGAGI. The CDR3 loop reads CASSLDNSNTEAFF. As DNA, the CDR3 is TGTGCCAGCAGCCTGGACAATTCGAACACTGAAGCTTTCTTT.

This clone has just a few counts. The genes are TRBV28 and TRBJ2-4; tentative D call: TRBD2 (7 bases). This CDR3 has 16 residues. V was pared by 5 bases and J by 2 bases, with 16 bases between. Germline V gene data show CDR1 as MDHEN and CDR2 as SYDVKM. DNA for the CDR3: TGTGCCAGCAGTCCATCGGGGGGCTTATCCAAAAACATTCAGTACTTC. This translates into CASSPSGGLSKNIQYF.

The J gene is TRBJ2-5, the V gene TRBV9, with 15 bases lining up with TRBD2. Germline CDR1 reads SGDLS; CDR2 reads YYNGEE. Trimming cost V 3 bases and J 5 bases; bases outside gene matches: 5. The CDR3 spans 16 residues. CDR3: CASSAKGLAGGETQYF. CDR3 in DNA: TGTGCCAGCAGCGCCAAGGGACTAGCGGGAGGCGAGACCCAGTACTTC. Complete variable domain (other parts from reference TRBV9 and TRBJ2-5): DSGVTQTPKHLITATGQRVTLRCSPRSGDLSVYWYQQSLDQGLQFLIQYYNGEERAKGNILERFSAQQFPDLHSELNLSSLELGDSALYFCASSAKGLAGGETQYFGPGTRLLVL.

The chain carries TRBV6-5 and TRBJ1-2; weak D call: TRBD1 (5 bases). Germline V lookup: CDR1 MNHEY, CDR2 SVGAGI. There are 16 residues in the CDR3. Trimming took 2 bases from V and 2 from J, leaving 15 bases between them. CDR3 coding DNA: TGTGCCAGCAGTTACGCTTGGGGCAGAACAAACTATGGCTACACCTTC. As protein: CASSYAWGRTNYGYTF.

This clone was detected only a few times. The J gene is TRBJ2-6, the V gene TRBV4-1, with D possibly TRBD1 on 6 matching bases. The CDR3 is 16 residues long. CDR1 is MGHRA, CDR2 YSYEKL, per germline. V gave up 0 bases and J gave up 2 bases, with 8 bases separating them. CDR3 bases: TGCGCCAGCAGCCAAGATAACAGGGCTGGGGCCAACGTCCTGACTTTC. Translating it yields CASSQDNRAGANVLTF.

This clone was seen more than once but under ten times. The chain carries TRBV6-5 and TRBJ1-4, with D possibly matching TRBD1 (6 bases). Germline-derived CDR1 and CDR2 are MNHEY and SVGAGI. CDR3 length: 15 residues. V dropped 4 bases and J dropped 5 bases, with 14 bases sitting between them. CDR3 DNA: TGTGCCAGCAGTTTTTCAGGGGTTCCCAATGAAAAACTGTTTTTT. Amino acid sequence: CASSFSGVPNEKLFF.

This chain joins TRBV19 and TRBJ2-1, with 12 bases fitting TRBD2. Germline V gene sequence: CDR1 LNHDA, CDR2 SQIVND (reference sequence). The CDR3 is 14 residues long. The V and J ends lost 5 bases and 12 bases, in that order; junction bases with no gene match: 8. This CDR3 is CASSSGLAGLGQFF. In DNA, the CDR3 is TGTGCCAGTAGTTCAGGACTAGCGGGGTTGGGGCAGTTCTTC.

The rearrangement joins TRBV11-2 to TRBJ1-5; D unresolved. This CDR3 comprises 12 residues. The V end lost 4 bases, the J end lost 9 bases, and 10 bases lay between the germline ends. CDR1 is SGHAT and CDR2 is FQNNGV in the germline V gene. The CDR3 DNA is TGTGCCAGCAGCTACGAGGGTGCGCCCCAGCATTTT. Translation gives CASSYEGAPQHF.

This chain joins TRBV9 and TRBJ1-6; no reliable D call. This CDR3 is 13 amino acids long. Germline V gene sequence: CDR1 SGDLS, CDR2 YYNGEE. Trimming stripped 2 bases from V and 7 bases from J, with 7 bases between. The CDR3 protein is CASSVQENSPLHF. As DNA, the CDR3 is TGTGCCAGCAGCGTTCAGGAAAATTCACCCCTCCACTTT.

The chain recombines TRBV4-2 with TRBJ2-5; TRBD1 agrees at 8 bases. The CDR3 is 16 residues long. Germline lookup yields CDR1 LGHNA and CDR2 YNFKEQ. The ends lost 1 base at V and 5 bases at J; junction bases unmatched: 9. The CDR3 DNA follows: TGTGCCAGCAGCCAAGGACAGGGGATCTATTATGAGACCCAGTACTTC. Protein: CASSQGQGIYYETQYF.

In this sample, this clone turned up once. The chain recombines TRBV7-3 with TRBJ2-1; 9 bases match TRBD2. Unmatched junction bases numbered 22, after V lost 5 bases and J lost 5 bases. The CDR3 has 20 residues. Germline V gene sequence: CDR1 SGHTA, CDR2 FQGTGA. This CDR3 reads CASSPSISSLGLAGHNEQFF. In DNA form, the CDR3 reads TGTGCCAGCAGCCCCAGTATCTCGTCTCTAGGGCTAGCGGGGCACAATGAGCAGTTCTTC.

This rearrangement joins TRBV5-6 to TRBJ2-7; D is ambiguous. This CDR3 is built from 14 residues. With 0 bases removed from V and 0 bases from J, the gap between germline ends came to 7 bases. Germline CDR1 is SGHDT and CDR2 is YYEEEE. DNA of the CDR3: TGTGCCAGCAGCTTGGGCCAGTTCTCCTACGAGCAGTACTTC. As protein: CASSLGQFSYEQYF.

There are a few counts of this clone. The CDR3 is CASSLAPPGDGYTF. The DNA for the CDR3 is TGCGCCAGCAGCTTGGCCCCTCCAGGCGATGGCTACACCTTC. The V call is TRBV5-1, the J call TRBJ1-2; D gene ambiguous. The germline V and J ends were trimmed by 0 bases and 6 bases, with 12 bases remaining between them. CDR3 length: 14 amino acids. CDR1 and CDR2 (germline): SGHRS, YFSETQ.

This clone showed up just a few times. V and J are TRBV28 and TRBJ1-5; tentatively, D is TRBD1 (5 bases). Germline values: CDR1 MDHEN, CDR2 SYDVKM. The CDR3 runs to 13 residues. V was clipped by 6 bases and J by 9 bases, with 15 bases between them. The CDR3 DNA is TGTGCCAGCAGGACGTGGGGCCCAGGGCCCCAGCATTTT. Translation: CASRTWGPGPQHF.

The V gene is TRBV28, the J gene TRBJ2-7; the match to TRBD2 covers 10 bases. J gave up 5 bases and V 7 bases, and 11 bases lay outside the gene matches. This CDR3 comprises 15 residues. Per germline, CDR1 MDHEN and CDR2 SYDVKM. The CDR3 bases are TGTGCCAGCAACCTCCGCCTAGCGGGAGAACACGAGCAGTACTTC. This encodes CASNLRLAGEHEQYF.

This rearrangement joins TRBV19 to TRBJ1-1; 10 bases align to TRBD1. CDR1 and CDR2 (germline): LNHDA, SQIVND (reference sequence). The CDR3 consists of 15 residues. J gave up 1 base and V 5 bases, and 4 bases lay outside the gene matches. The CDR3 loop reads CASSWDRGGNTEAFF. DNA for the CDR3: TGTGCCAGTAGTTGGGACAGGGGCGGGAACACTGAAGCTTTCTTT.

The V call is TRBV6-5, the J call TRBJ2-1; D not resolved. The CDR3 has 14 amino acids. Germline V lookup: CDR1 MNHEY, CDR2 SVGAGI. V shed 0 bases and J shed 6 bases, with 9 bases lying between them. CDR3 bases: TGTGCCAGCAGTTACTCTGCGGCGCTCAATGAGCAGTTCTTC. Translation gives CASSYSAALNEQFF.